Sequencing of this T cell receptor (beta chain) was carried out in a study of human T cells and chemical hapten exposure. Overall study context: DPC (0.01%) was patch tested on the upper back and read at 6 days.

The time point: pre-sensitization, week 0. The treatment was: therapeutic diphenylcyclopropenone sensitization with weekly scalp DPC. Each CDR3 protein gets one entry after TCRdb re-called the RACE reads with MiXCR. The sample includes 95,000 to 150,000 distinct CDR3 sequences, roughly 13% of them seen just once. This clonotype originated in a woman aged 18-35 years with alopecia areata. Some clones in this sample may be carry-over from other donors' samples. The sample in question was whole blood, obtained in connection with sensitization to the hapten diphenylcyclopropenone (DPC).

CDR3 loop: CASSLLPKGLGADSPLHF. The CDR3 DNA is TGTGCCAGCAGTCTCCTTCCCAAGGGGCTTGGAGCGGACTCACCCCTCCACTTT. J is TRBJ1-6 and V is TRBV28; TRBD1 might be the D (5 bases). The CDR3 is 18 residues long. The V end lost 5 bases, the J end lost 10 bases, and 27 bases lay between the germline ends. Germline V CDR1 and CDR2: MDHEN, SYDVKM.